This record concerns one T cell receptor beta chain sequence. This clone has only a few counts. Its antigen target is currently unknown. No base quality information exists; no much larger clone differs at one position. Healthy HIV-negative adults with no recently reported acute infections or vaccinations were included as donors. All donors were Caucasian adults living in Nashville, Tennessee, USA. CD8 memory samples combined magnetically selected CD45RO+ cells with CCR7-negative CD45RA+ effector memory (TemRA) cells. Blood was collected by leukapheresis, and PBMCs were isolated by Ficoll-Histopaque density gradient centrifugation and then cryopreserved in liquid nitrogen vapor phase. Analytical flow cytometry was used to check the purity and quantity of every magnetically sorted T cell population. Genomic DNA was isolated from each sorted fraction and quantified by UV absorbance on a Nanodrop 2000c.

The source of the sample is a study of shared clonotypes between healthy human individuals (dated by TCRdb to about 2020). Regarding the complete study: The cohort comprised a couple of women and a few men aged 18 to 49 years. For each donor, three plates each were used for CD4 naive and CD4 memory, two plates were used for CD8 naive, and one plate was used for CD8 memory. To estimate repertoire size and how much clonotype sharing occurs between individuals, the study deeply sequenced the blood TCR repertoires of five healthy adults. To increase sequencing depth and limit assay-specific biases, TCR repertoire library preparation and sequencing were carried out by different laboratories using diverse techniques. Leukapheresis yielded between about 0.8 and 9.5 billion PBMCs per donor.

At the junction V is shortened by 9 bases and J by 2 bases, with 18 bases in between. Per the germline V gene (reference sequence), LNHDA is the CDR1 and SQIVND is the CDR2. The CDR3 sequence holds 15 residues, the cysteine and phenylalanine included. The sequence is cut down to CDR3 DNA, 45 bases in frame from base 1. TCR CDR3 regions were amplified from genomic DNA by multiplex PCR using the deep immunoSEQ assay. Extracted genomic DNA from each cell subset was spread evenly across all wells of several immunoSEQ 96-well plates, with each plate serving as a replicate. For sorted subsets, about 210 ng of genomic DNA, equivalent to around 31,000 T cell genomes, went into each replicate PCR. The purified libraries were quantified using a Qubit 3.0 fluorometer, sized with a Bioanalyzer 2100, and then quantified again using the KAPA Library Quantification kit. Each immunoSEQ 96-well plate was sequenced on its own single-read 150-cycle Illumina NextSeq 550 flow cell. The original methods were these. The immunoSEQ output contained only junctional sequences without quality scores, so filtering could not match that applied to full-length reads. Sequences were annotated with PyIR, a Python wrapper for IgBLAST v1.9, and V/J genes and CDR3 were assigned using IMGT germline references. Reads were filtered out if the reads had weak V/J assignments (E-value above 1e-6), no CDR3, stop codons, out-of-frame junctions, or ambiguous translated residues. V3J clonotypes were defined as sequences sharing an identical inferred V gene, J gene, and CDR3 amino acid sequence. Percentage overlap between repertoires was calculated by dividing the number of shared unique clonotypes by the size of the smaller repertoire. Repertoire richness was assessed with RTK rarefaction, the Chao1 estimator, and Recon v2.1 estimates of unobserved clonotypes. Generation probabilities were computed with OLGA for all TCRbeta clonotypes obtained by the gDNA method from several donors. What TCRdb holds here is the immuneACCESS table cut down to in-frame rearrangements. Part of the clones is not present; checked against another copy, under half of the missing clones reflect an unresolved V gene, and the others are unexplained. That table is the source of V, J and clone size, and D and trimming were worked out from the DNA. In this sample the table shows over 95,000 clones, 65% to 75% of which occur a single time. Of the sample, just under 25% falls within the top ten clones.

The paper's findings and limits, for the study overall: Across a few donors, about 4.5% of naive CD4, 3% to 3.5% of naive CD8, 2% to 2.5% of memory CD4, and under 0.45% of memory CD8 clonotypes were shared. Naive subsets generally had larger estimated clonotype richness than memory subsets did. Compared with non-shared clonotypes, clonotypes shared by all four sorted-subset donors had higher generation probabilities. Pairwise subsampling led to the expectation that sequencing depth would affect the degree of clonotype sharing among donors. Only blood was sampled, and tissue TCR repertoires likely differ from those in blood. Rarefaction of sorted-subset datasets indicated incomplete sequencing despite the large sequencing depth. The small number of donors limited the genetic and exposure-history diversity represented.

The receptor comes from a woman aged 25 to 39 in good health. Recombination joined TRBV19 with TRBJ2-3; a tentative D match to TRBD2 spans 6 bases. The sample was memory CD8+ T cells sorted from blood. The sample's cell subset or site, from its label and the paper: CD45RO+ cells pooled with CCR7-negative TemRA cells. The DNA reads TGTGCCAGCTCCTCGTTCAGCGGGTTCACAGATACGCAGTATTTT. It codes for CASSSFSGFTDTQYF. Outside the CDR3, residues come from the reference TRBV19 and TRBJ2-3 proteins, so the full variable domain is: DGGITQSPKYLFRKEGQNVTLSCEQNLNHDAMYWYRQDPGQGLRLIYYSQIVNDFQKGDIAEGYSVSREKKESFPLTVTSAQKNPTAFYLCASSSFSGFTDTQYFGPGTRLTVL.